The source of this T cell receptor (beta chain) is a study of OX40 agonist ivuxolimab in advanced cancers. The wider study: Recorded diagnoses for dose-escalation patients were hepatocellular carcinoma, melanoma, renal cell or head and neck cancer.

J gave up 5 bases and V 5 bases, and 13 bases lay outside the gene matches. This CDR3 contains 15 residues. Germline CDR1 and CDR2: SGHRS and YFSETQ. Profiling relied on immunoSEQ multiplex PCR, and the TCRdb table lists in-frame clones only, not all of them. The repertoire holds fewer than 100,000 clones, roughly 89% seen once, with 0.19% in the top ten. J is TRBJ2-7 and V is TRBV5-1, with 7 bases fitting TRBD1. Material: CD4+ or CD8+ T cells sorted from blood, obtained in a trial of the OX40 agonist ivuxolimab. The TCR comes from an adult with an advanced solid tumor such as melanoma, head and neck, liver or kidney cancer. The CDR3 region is CASRFQPDRVHEQYF. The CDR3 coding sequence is TGCGCCAGCAGGTTCCAACCAGACAGGGTCCACGAGCAGTACTTC.